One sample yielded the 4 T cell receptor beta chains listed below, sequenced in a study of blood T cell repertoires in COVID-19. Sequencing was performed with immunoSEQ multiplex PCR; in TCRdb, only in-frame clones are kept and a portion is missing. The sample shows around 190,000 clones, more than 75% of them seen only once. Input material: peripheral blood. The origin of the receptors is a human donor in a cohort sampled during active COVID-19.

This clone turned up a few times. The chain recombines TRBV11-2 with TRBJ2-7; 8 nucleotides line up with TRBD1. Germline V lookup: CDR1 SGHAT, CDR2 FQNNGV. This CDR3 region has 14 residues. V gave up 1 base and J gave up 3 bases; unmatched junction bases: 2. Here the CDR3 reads CASSLGTGGYEQYF. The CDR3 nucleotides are TGTGCCAGCAGCTTAGGTACAGGGGGCTACGAGCAGTACTTC.

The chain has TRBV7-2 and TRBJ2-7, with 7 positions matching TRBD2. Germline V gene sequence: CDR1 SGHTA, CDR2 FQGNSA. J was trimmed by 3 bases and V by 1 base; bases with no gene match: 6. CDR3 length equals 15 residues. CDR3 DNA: TGTGCCAGCAGCTTAGTCGGCGGGGGAAACTACGAGCAGTACTTC. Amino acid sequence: CASSLVGGGNYEQYF.

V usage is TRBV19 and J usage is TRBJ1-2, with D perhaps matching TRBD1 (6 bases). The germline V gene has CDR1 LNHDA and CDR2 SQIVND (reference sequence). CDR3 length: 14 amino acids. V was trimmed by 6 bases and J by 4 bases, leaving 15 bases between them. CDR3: CASSPTGRPYGYTF. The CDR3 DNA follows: TGTGCCAGTAGCCCAACAGGGCGCCCCTATGGCTACACCTTC.

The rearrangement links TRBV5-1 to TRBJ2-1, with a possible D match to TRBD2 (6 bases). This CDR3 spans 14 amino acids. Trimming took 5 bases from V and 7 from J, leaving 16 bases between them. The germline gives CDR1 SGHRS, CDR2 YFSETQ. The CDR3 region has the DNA TGCGCCAGCAGTTCCGGGGGACTGTCAAATGAGCAGTTCTTC. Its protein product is CASSSGGLSNEQFF.